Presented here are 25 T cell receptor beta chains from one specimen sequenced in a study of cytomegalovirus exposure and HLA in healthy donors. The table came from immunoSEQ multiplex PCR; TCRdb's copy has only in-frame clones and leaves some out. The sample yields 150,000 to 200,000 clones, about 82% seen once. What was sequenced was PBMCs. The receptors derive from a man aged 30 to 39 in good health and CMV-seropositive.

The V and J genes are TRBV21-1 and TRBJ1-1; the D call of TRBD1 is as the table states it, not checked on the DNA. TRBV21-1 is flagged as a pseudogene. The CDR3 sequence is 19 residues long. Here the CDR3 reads CASSTRATGALLGNTEAFF. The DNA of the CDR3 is TGTGCCAGCAGCACCCGAGCCACAGGGGCCCTTTTGGGGAACACTGAAGCTTTCTTT.

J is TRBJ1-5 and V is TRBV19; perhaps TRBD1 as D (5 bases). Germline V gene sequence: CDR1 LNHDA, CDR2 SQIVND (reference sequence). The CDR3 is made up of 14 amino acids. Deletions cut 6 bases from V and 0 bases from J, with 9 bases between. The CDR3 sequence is CASRIDSSNQPQHF. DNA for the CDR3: TGTGCCAGTAGGATTGACAGTAGCAATCAGCCCCAGCATTTT.

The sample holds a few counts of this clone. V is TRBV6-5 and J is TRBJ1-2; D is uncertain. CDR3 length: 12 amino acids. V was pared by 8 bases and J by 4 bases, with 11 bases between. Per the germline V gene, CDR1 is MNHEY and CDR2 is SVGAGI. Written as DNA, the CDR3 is TGTGCCAGCGGGAGCGGACTCTATGGCTACACCTTC. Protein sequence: CASGSGLYGYTF.

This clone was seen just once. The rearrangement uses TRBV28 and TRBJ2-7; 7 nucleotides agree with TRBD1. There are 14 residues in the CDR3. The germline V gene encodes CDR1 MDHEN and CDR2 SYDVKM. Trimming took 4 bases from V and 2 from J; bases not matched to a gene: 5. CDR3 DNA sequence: TGTGCCAGCAGTTCGGGACAGACCCCCTACGAGCAGTACTTC. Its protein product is CASSSGQTPYEQYF.

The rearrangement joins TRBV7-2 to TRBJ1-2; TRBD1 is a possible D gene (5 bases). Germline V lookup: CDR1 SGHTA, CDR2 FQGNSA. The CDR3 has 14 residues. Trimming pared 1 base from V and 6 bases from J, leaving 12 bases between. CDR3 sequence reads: CASSLGGRAHGYTF. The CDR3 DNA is TGTGCCAGCAGCTTAGGTGGCAGGGCGCATGGCTACACCTTC. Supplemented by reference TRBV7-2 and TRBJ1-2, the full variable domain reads GAGVSQSPSNKVTEKGKDVELRCDPISGHTALYWYRQSLGQGLEFLIYFQGNSAPDKSGLPSDRFSAERTGGSVSTLTIQRTQQEDSAVYLCASSLGGRAHGYTFGSGTRLTVV.

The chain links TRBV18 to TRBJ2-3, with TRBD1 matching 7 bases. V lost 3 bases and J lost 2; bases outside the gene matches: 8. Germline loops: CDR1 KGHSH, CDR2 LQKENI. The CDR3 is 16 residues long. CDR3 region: CASSPSEGQVTDTQYF. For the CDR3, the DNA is TGTGCCAGCTCACCGTCTGAAGGACAGGTCACAGATACGCAGTATTTT.

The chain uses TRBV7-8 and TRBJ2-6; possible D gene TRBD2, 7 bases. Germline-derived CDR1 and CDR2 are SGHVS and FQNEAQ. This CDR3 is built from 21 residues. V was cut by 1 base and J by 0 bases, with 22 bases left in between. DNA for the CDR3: TGTGCCAGCAGCTTAGTTCTCGCAGGGGAGGGGGGTGGCTCTGGGGCCAACGTCCTGACTTTC. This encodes CASSLVLAGEGGGSGANVLTF.

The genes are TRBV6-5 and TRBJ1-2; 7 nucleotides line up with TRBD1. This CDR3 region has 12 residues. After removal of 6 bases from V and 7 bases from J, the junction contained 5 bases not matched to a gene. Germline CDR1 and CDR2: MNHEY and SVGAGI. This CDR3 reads CASRFRGVGYTF. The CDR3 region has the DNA TGTGCCAGCAGGTTCAGGGGGGTTGGCTACACCTTC.

CDR3: CASSVGGGAYEQYF. As DNA, the CDR3 is TGTGCCAGCAGCGTAGGGGGCGGGGCCTACGAGCAGTACTTC. The chain employs TRBV9 and TRBJ2-7; maybe TRBD2 (6 bases). Germline V lookup: CDR1 SGDLS, CDR2 YYNGEE. Trimming removed 0 bases at V and 2 bases at J, with 9 bases between. This CDR3 contains 14 residues. Combining the CDR3 with reference TRBV9 and TRBJ2-7 gives the whole variable domain DSGVTQTPKHLITATGQRVTLRCSPRSGDLSVYWYQQSLDQGLQFLIQYYNGEERAKGNILERFSAQQFPDLHSELNLSSLELGDSALYFCASSVGGGAYEQYFGPGTRLTVT.

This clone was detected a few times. DNA for the CDR3: TGTGCCAGCCATTCTGGAAACACCATATATTTT. Translation gives CASHSGNTIYF. The chain recombines TRBV2 with TRBJ1-3; no clear D. The germline V and J ends were trimmed by 8 bases and 1 base, with 3 bases remaining between them. Germline V lookup: CDR1 SNHLY, CDR2 FYNNEI. The CDR3 spans 11 residues.

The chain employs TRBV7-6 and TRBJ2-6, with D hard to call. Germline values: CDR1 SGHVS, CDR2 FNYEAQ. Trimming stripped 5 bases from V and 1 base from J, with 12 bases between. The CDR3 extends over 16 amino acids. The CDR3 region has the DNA TGTGCCAGCAGCCCGAGACACGCATCTGGGGCCAACGTCCTGACTTTC. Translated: CASSPRHASGANVLTF.

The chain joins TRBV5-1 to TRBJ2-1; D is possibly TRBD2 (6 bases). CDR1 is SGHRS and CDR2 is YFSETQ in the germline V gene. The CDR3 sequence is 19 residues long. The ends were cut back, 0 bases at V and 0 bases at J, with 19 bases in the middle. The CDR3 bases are TGCGCCAGCAGCTTGGTAATGGCGGGGTCGTCCAGCTCCTACAATGAGCAGTTCTTC. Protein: CASSLVMAGSSSSYNEQFF. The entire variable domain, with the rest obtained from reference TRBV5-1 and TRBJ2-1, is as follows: KAGVTQTPRYLIKTRGQQVTLSCSPISGHRSVSWYQQTPGQGLQFLFEYFSETQRNKGNFPGRFSGRQFSNSRSEMNVSTLELGDSALYLCASSLVMAGSSSSYNEQFFGPGTRLTVL.

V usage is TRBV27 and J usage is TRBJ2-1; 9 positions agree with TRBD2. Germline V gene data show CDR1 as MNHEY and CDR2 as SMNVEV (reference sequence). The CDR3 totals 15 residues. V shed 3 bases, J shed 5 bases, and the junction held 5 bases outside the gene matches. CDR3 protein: CASSLRLAVNNEQFF. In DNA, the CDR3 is TGTGCCAGCAGTTTGCGACTAGCGGTTAACAATGAGCAGTTCTTC.

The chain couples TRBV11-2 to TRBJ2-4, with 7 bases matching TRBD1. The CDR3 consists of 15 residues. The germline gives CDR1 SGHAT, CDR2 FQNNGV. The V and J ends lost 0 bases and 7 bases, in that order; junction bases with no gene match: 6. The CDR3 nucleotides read TGTGCCAGCAGCTTAGATGGAGGCAGGGGGAACATTCAGTACTTC. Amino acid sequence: CASSLDGGRGNIQYF.

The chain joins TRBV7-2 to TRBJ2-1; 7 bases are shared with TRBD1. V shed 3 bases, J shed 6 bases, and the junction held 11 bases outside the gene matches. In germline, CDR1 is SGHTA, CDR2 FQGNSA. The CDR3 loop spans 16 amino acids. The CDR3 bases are TGTGCCAGCAGCTTCCTACAGGGGCCCCCGGGCAATGAGCAGTTCTTC. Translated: CASSFLQGPPGNEQFF.

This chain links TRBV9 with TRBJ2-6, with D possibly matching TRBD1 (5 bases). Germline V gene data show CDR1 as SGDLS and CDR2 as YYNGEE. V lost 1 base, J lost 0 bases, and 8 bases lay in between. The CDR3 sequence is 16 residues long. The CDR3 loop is CASSVQGTSGANVLTF. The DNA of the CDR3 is TGTGCCAGCAGCGTACAGGGCACCTCTGGGGCCAACGTCCTGACTTTC.

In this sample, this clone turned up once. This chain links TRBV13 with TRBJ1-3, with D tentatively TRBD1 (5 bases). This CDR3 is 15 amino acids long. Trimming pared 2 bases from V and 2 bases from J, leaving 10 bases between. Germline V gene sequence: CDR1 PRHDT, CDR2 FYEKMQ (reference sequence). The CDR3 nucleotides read TGTGCCAGCAGCTTACGGGGGGGACCTGGAAACACCATATATTTT. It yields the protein CASSLRGGPGNTIYF.

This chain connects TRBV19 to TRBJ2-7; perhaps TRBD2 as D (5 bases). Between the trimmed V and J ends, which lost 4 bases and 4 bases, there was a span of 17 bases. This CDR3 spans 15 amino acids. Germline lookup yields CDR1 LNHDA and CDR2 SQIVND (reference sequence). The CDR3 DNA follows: TGTGCCAGTAGTACTCGGGCCTCAACGGGGTACGAGCAGTACTTC. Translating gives CASSTRASTGYEQYF. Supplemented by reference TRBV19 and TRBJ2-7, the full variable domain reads DGGITQSPKYLFRKEGQNVTLSCEQNLNHDAMYWYRQDPGQGLRLIYYSQIVNDFQKGDIAEGYSVSREKKESFPLTVTSAQKNPTAFYLCASSTRASTGYEQYFGPGTRLTVT.

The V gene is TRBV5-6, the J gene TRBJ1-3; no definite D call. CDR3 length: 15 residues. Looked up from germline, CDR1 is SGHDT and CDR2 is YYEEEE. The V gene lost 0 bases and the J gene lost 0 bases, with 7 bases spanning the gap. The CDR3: CASSLAAGSGNTIYF. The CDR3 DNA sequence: TGTGCCAGCAGCTTGGCCGCAGGCTCTGGAAACACCATATATTTT.

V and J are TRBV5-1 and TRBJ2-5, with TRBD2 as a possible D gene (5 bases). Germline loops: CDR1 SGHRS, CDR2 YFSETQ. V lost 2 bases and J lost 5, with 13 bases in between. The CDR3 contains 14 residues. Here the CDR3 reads CASSLSASGETQYF. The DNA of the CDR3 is TGCGCCAGCAGCTTATCGGCGTCGGGGGAGACCCAGTACTTC.

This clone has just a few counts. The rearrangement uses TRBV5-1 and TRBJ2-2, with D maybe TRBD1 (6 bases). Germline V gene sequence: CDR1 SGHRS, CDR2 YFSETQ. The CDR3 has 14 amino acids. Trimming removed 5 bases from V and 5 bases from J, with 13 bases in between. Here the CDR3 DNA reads TGCGCCAGCAGGGAACAGGGTTGGACCGGGGAGCTGTTTTTT. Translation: CASREQGWTGELFF.

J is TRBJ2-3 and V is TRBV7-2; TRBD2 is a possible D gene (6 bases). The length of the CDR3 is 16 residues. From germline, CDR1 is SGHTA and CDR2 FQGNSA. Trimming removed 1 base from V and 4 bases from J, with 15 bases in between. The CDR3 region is CASSLGRRGDADTQYF. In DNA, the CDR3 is TGTGCCAGCAGCTTAGGGCGGCGGGGAGACGCAGATACGCAGTATTTT.

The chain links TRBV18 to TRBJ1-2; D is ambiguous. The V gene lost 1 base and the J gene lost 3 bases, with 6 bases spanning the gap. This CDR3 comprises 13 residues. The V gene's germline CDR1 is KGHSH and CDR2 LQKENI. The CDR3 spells CASSPQEDYGYTF. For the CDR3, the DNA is TGTGCCAGCTCACCACAGGAGGACTATGGCTACACCTTC.

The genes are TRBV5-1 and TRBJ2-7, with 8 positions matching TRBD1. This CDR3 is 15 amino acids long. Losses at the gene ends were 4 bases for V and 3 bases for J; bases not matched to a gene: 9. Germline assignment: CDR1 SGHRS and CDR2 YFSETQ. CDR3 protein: CASSRGQGGHYEQYF. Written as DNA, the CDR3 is TGCGCCAGCAGCCGCGGACAGGGAGGCCACTACGAGCAGTACTTC. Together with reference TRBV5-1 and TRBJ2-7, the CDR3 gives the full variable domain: KAGVTQTPRYLIKTRGQQVTLSCSPISGHRSVSWYQQTPGQGLQFLFEYFSETQRNKGNFPGRFSGRQFSNSRSEMNVSTLELGDSALYLCASSRGQGGHYEQYFGPGTRLTVT.

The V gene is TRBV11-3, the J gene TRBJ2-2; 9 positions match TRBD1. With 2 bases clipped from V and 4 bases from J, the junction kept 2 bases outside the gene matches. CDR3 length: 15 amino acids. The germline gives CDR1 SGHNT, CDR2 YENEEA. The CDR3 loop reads CASSLQTGGTGELFF. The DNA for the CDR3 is TGTGCCAGCAGCTTACAGACAGGGGGCACCGGGGAGCTGTTTTTT.